The rows below give T cell receptor beta chains drawn from one sample of a study of cytomegalovirus exposure and HLA in healthy donors. The method was immunoSEQ multiplex PCR; TCRdb's version includes in-frame clones alone and lacks a portion of them. The sample includes about 110,000 clones, approximately 79% of them seen just once. The sequenced sample consisted of PBMCs. These receptor sequences come from a young man in good health and CMV-seropositive. Both conserved end residues are part of each CDR3. Fields, in order: D gene, V gene, clone size, J gene, CDR3 protein, CDR3 DNA. A D gene is named only where the DNA matches it firmly. Clone sizes are given selectively: once, few, many, or a class where the clone is expanded.

-	TRBV10-1	-	TRBJ2-1	CASSERVPSYNEQFF	TGCGCCAGCAGTGAACGCGTACCCTCCTACAATGAGCAGTTCTTC
-	TRBV10-2	-	TRBJ2-7	CASSDLVGLAQYEQYF	TGCGCCAGCAGTGACCTCGTGGGGCTAGCGCAGTACGAGCAGTACTTC
-	TRBV6-5	-	TRBJ2-2	CASSQVHSGELFF	TGTGCCAGCAGCCAAGTGCACTCCGGGGAGCTGTTTTTT
TRBD1	TRBV19	-	TRBJ2-7	CASNVAGGYEQYF	TGTGCCAGTAACGTCGCAGGGGGATACGAGCAGTACTTC
-	TRBV27	few	TRBJ1-2	CASSFRNPGYYGYTF	TGTGCCAGCAGTTTTAGGAACCCGGGATACTATGGCTACACCTTC
TRBD2	TRBV5-6	-	TRBJ2-2	CASSFGGSGTGELFF	TGTGCCAGCAGCTTCGGGGGGTCTGGGACCGGGGAGCTGTTTTTT
-	TRBV28	-	TRBJ1-6	CAVRALNSPLHF	TGTGCCGTCAGGGCCCTCAATTCACCCCTCCACTTT
TRBD2	TRBV28	-	TRBJ2-5	CASSQAGTSGGARETQYF	TGTGCCAGCAGCCAAGCCGGGACTAGCGGGGGGGCCCGAGAGACCCAGTACTTC
-	TRBV5-4	few	TRBJ1-2	CASSSDGNYGYTF	TGTGCCAGCAGCTCAGACGGGAACTATGGCTACACCTTC
TRBD1	TRBV11-1	-	TRBJ2-1	CASSFWTGGLNEQFF	TGTGCCAGCAGCTTTTGGACAGGGGGTTTGAATGAGCAGTTCTTC
-	TRBV14	once	TRBJ2-5	CASSQSSRGTQYF	TGTGCCAGCAGCCAGTCGAGTCGGGGGACCCAGTACTTC
-	TRBV20-1	-	TRBJ2-1	CSARYNEQFF	TGCAGTGCCCGTTACAATGAGCAGTTCTTC
-	TRBV29-1	few	TRBJ1-1	CSVVQIHLNTEAFF	TGCAGCGTTGTACAGATCCATCTAAACACTGAAGCTTTCTTT
-	TRBV2	-	TRBJ2-5	CASSGLQETQYF	TGTGCCAGCAGTGGACTGCAAGAGACCCAGTACTTC
TRBD1	TRBV18	once	TRBJ1-2	CASSPTGDGGYTF	TGTGCCAGCTCACCCACAGGGGACGGGGGCTACACCTTC
TRBD1	TRBV7-2	-	TRBJ1-4	CASSPAGGWEKLFF	TGTGCCAGCAGCCCCGCAGGGGGCTGGGAAAAACTGTTTTTT
TRBD1	TRBV10-3	-	TRBJ1-1	CAISDMTGEGTEAFF	TGTGCCATCAGTGATATGACAGGGGAAGGCACTGAAGCTTTCTTT
-	TRBV10-1	-	TRBJ2-7	CASSERGVSYEQYF	TGCGCCAGCAGTGAGAGGGGTGTCTCCTACGAGCAGTACTTC
-	TRBV18	few	TRBJ2-7	CASSPGTSSYEQYF	TGTGCCAGCTCACCGGGGACATCTTCCTACGAGCAGTACTTC
TRBD1	TRBV7-9	-	TRBJ1-1	CASSQIRGLAFF	TGTGCCAGCAGCCAGATCAGGGGGTTGGCTTTCTTT
-	TRBV18	-	TRBJ2-2	CASSPSTGPHTGELFF	TGTGCCAGCTCCCCCTCGACAGGCCCTCACACCGGGGAGCTGTTTTTT
TRBD1	TRBV10-3	-	TRBJ1-6	CAINRGGGDSPLHF	TGTGCCATCAACAGGGGAGGAGGGGATTCACCCCTCCACTTT
-	TRBV7-7	-	TRBJ2-2	CASSFLGAWAGELFF	TGTGCTAGCAGCTTTTTAGGGGCTTGGGCCGGGGAGCTGTTTTTT
TRBD1	TRBV5-1	-	TRBJ2-7	CASSPSGTGAYEQYF	TGCGCCAGCAGCCCCTCCGGGACAGGGGCCTACGAGCAGTACTTC
TRBD1	TRBV6-6	-	TRBJ2-7	CASSGTGGYEQYF	TGTGCCAGCAGCGGGACAGGGGGCTACGAGCAGTACTTC
TRBD1	TRBV27	-	TRBJ2-7	CASSLRLTGVGEQYF	TGTGCCAGCAGTCTTAGACTGACAGGGGTGGGTGAGCAGTACTTC
-	TRBV19	-	TRBJ1-2	CASSAPEFNYGYTF	TGTGCCAGTAGTGCCCCAGAATTTAACTATGGCTACACCTTC
TRBD1	TRBV11-1	-	TRBJ2-4	CASSSPQQGARGKNIQYF	TGTGCCAGCAGCTCTCCACAACAGGGGGCGCGGGGCAAAAACATTCAGTACTTC
-	TRBV27	-	TRBJ2-3	CASSSQGRYTQYF	TGTGCCAGCAGCTCCCAGGGGCGGTATACGCAGTATTTT
TRBD1	TRBV4-1	-	TRBJ2-7	CASSPYGGQGLYEQYF	TGCGCCAGCAGCCCATACGGGGGACAGGGTCTCTACGAGCAGTACTTC
TRBD1	TRBV18	-	TRBJ2-7	CASSPPSGQVVYEQYF	TGTGCCAGCTCACCACCGTCGGGACAGGTCGTTTACGAGCAGTACTTC
-	TRBV2	-	TRBJ1-6	CASIDTSSYNSPLHF	TGTGCCAGCATTGACACCAGCTCCTATAATTCACCCCTCCACTTT
TRBD1	TRBV5-1	-	TRBJ2-7	CASSSTGQGLFDEQYF	TGCGCCAGCAGCTCTACGGGACAGGGCCTTTTCGACGAGCAGTACTTC
-	TRBV29-1	-	TRBJ2-7	CSVQGINEQYF	TGCAGCGTTCAGGGTATCAACGAGCAGTACTTC
-	TRBV4-1	few	TRBJ1-1	CASSQEQPNTEAFF	TGCGCCAGCAGCCAAGAACAGCCGAACACTGAAGCTTTCTTT
-	TRBV6-1	-	TRBJ2-7	CASSEADSYEQYF	TGTGCCAGCAGTGAAGCGGACAGCTACGAGCAGTACTTC
TRBD1	TRBV19	-	TRBJ1-4	CASIDRGANEKLFF	TGTGCCAGTATTGACAGGGGGGCTAATGAAAAACTGTTTTTT
TRBD1	TRBV2	once	TRBJ1-2	CASRERGPDYGYTF	TGTGCCAGCAGGGAGAGGGGGCCCGACTATGGCTACACCTTC
TRBD2	TRBV10-1	-	TRBJ2-3	CASSEGPSGAGRDTQYF	TGCGCCAGCAGTGAGGGGCCCAGCGGGGCAGGGAGGGATACGCAGTATTTT
TRBD2	TRBV4-2	-	TRBJ2-1	CASSQETSGGGEQFF	TGTGCCAGCAGCCAAGAGACTAGCGGGGGGGGTGAGCAGTTCTTC